What follows are 28 T cell receptor beta chains derived from one specimen sequenced in a study of blood T cell repertoires in COVID-19. Method: immunoSEQ multiplex PCR; TCRdb's copy keeps in-frame clones and lacks some. The sample lists about 190,000 clones, approximately 80% occurring once. What was sequenced was peripheral blood. These receptors all come from a human donor in a cohort sampled during active COVID-19.

The CDR3 DNA reads TGTGCCTGGAGCTCACCGGAGGTTACGCAGTATTTT. Amino acids: CAWSSPEVTQYF. The V gene is TRBV30, the J gene TRBJ2-3, with a possible D match to TRBD2 (5 bases). Germline V gene sequence: CDR1 GTSNPN, CDR2 SVGIG (reference sequence). V lost 3 bases, J lost 8 bases, and 12 bases lay in between. This CDR3 is 12 amino acids long.

The rearrangement uses TRBV11-2 and TRBJ1-6; 9 bases map to TRBD1. The CDR3 runs 15 residues. V trimming: 4 bases; J trimming: 6 bases; junction bases outside the gene matches: 4. CDR1 SGHAT and CDR2 FQNNGV come from the germline V gene. The chain's CDR3 is CASSSRDRANSPLHF. In nucleotides, the CDR3 is TGTGCCAGCAGCTCCCGGGACAGGGCTAATTCACCCCTCCACTTT.

This chain uses TRBV5-1 with TRBJ2-2, with unresolved D. The CDR3 consists of 15 residues. CDR1 SGHRS and CDR2 YFSETQ come from the germline V gene. V was cut by 0 bases and J by 0 bases, with 6 bases left in between. CDR3 sequence: CASSLAETNTGELFF. CDR3 sequence (DNA): TGCGCCAGCAGCTTGGCTGAGACGAACACCGGGGAGCTGTTTTTT.

The chain carries TRBV11-2 and TRBJ1-1; D gene uncertain. Germline values: CDR1 SGHAT, CDR2 FQNNGV. V lost 5 bases and J 7 bases, leaving 11 bases between the germline ends. The CDR3 extends over 12 amino acids. The chain's CDR3 is CASSLRIFEAFF. DNA for the CDR3: TGTGCCAGCAGCCTGCGGATTTTTGAAGCTTTCTTT.

V is TRBV28 and J is TRBJ1-2; the match to TRBD1 covers 8 bases. The CDR3 is made up of 17 amino acids. Germline-derived CDR1 and CDR2 are MDHEN and SYDVKM. The trim removed 2 bases at V and 4 bases at J, leaving 12 bases unmatched. The CDR3 region is CASSLTPGQGGFYGYTF. In DNA, the CDR3 is TGTGCCAGCAGTTTAACGCCCGGACAGGGAGGGTTCTATGGCTACACCTTC.

V is TRBV5-1 and J is TRBJ2-7, with 7 bases fitting TRBD1. Germline values: CDR1 SGHRS, CDR2 YFSETQ. The trim removed 4 bases at V and 3 bases at J, leaving 7 bases unmatched. The CDR3 has 14 residues. Here the CDR3 DNA reads TGCGCCAGCAGCAGCGCCGACAGGGTCTACGAGCAGTACTTC. Translation: CASSSADRVYEQYF.

This chain joins TRBV11-2 and TRBJ1-1, with TRBD1 matching over 7 bases. Trimming at V came to 5 bases and at J to 4 bases, leaving 4 bases not matched to a gene. Germline V gene sequence: CDR1 SGHAT, CDR2 FQNNGV. This CDR3 spans 13 amino acids. The CDR3 protein is CASSQTGVTEAFF. The CDR3 DNA is TGTGCCAGCAGCCAAACAGGGGTCACTGAAGCTTTCTTT.

This chain uses TRBV20-1 with TRBJ1-5; 7 nucleotides line up with TRBD1. Trimming removed 3 bases from V and 5 bases from J; junction bases left unmatched: 7. The CDR3 extends over 14 amino acids. Germline lookup yields CDR1 DFQATT and CDR2 SNEGSKA (reference sequence). The DNA of the CDR3 is TGCAGTGCTAGTTACGGGACAGACTATCAGCCCCAGCATTTT. Translation: CSASYGTDYQPQHF.

The chain links TRBV3-1 (or the pseudogene TRBV3-2) to TRBJ1-1, with a weak D call TRBD1 (6 bases). Deletions cut 7 bases from V and 1 base from J, with 13 bases between. Germline V gives CDR1 LGHDT, CDR2 YNNKEL (reference sequence). The CDR3 totals 14 residues. CDR3 nucleotide sequence: TGTGCCAGCAAGGGGGACACTCCGAACACTGAAGCTTTCTTT. Its protein is CASKGDTPNTEAFF.

As for this clone: Other nucleotide sequences from this sample produce the same CDR3. The chain joins TRBV7-2 to TRBJ1-1, with unresolved D. The CDR3 runs to 13 residues. Germline V CDR1 and CDR2: SGHTA, FQGNSA. V was pared by 1 base and J by 4 bases, with 7 bases between. The CDR3 DNA follows: TGTGCCAGCAGCTTAGTCCCGAGCACTGAAGCTTTCTTT. This encodes CASSLVPSTEAFF.

The rearrangement uses TRBV2 and TRBJ1-2, with D possibly matching TRBD1 (5 bases). V was shortened by 6 bases and J by 2 bases, with 13 bases between the two germline ends. Germline CDR1 and CDR2: SNHLY and FYNNEI. The CDR3 has 14 residues. CDR3 protein: CASRRDAGNYGYTF. The CDR3 coding sequence is TGTGCCAGCAGAAGGGACGCGGGAAACTATGGCTACACCTTC.

The chain is built from TRBV7-8 and TRBJ1-2; D is undetermined. The V gene lost 3 bases and the J gene lost 5 bases, with 10 bases spanning the gap. The CDR3 runs 13 residues. In germline, CDR1 is SGHVS, CDR2 FQNEAQ. The CDR3 region has the DNA TGTGCCAGCAGCTTCTCGACTGAATATGGCTACACCTTC. This translates into CASSFSTEYGYTF.

The chain employs TRBV30 and TRBJ1-1; 7 nucleotides match TRBD1. There are 16 residues in the CDR3. The germline V gene has CDR1 GTSNPN and CDR2 SVGIG (reference sequence). Trimming cost V 2 bases and J 0 bases; bases outside gene matches: 9. CDR3 bases: TGTGCCTGGAGTTACAGGGGTGGGGCCATGAACACTGAAGCTTTCTTT. Translation gives CAWSYRGGAMNTEAFF. Full variable domain (missing parts from reference TRBV30 and TRBJ1-1): SQTIHQWPATLVQPVGSPLSLECTVEGTSNPNLYWYRQAAGRGLQLLFYSVGIGQISSEVPQNLSASRPQDRQFILSSKKLLLSDSGFYLCAWSYRGGAMNTEAFFGQGTRLTVV.

The V call is TRBV12-3 or TRBV12-4, the J call TRBJ1-1; D not resolved. This CDR3 has 13 amino acids. The germline V and J ends were trimmed by 7 bases and 0 bases, with 9 bases remaining between them. CDR3 sequence: CASTDQVNTEAFF. The CDR3 DNA is TGTGCCAGCACAGATCAGGTGAACACTGAAGCTTTCTTT.

The chain couples TRBV6-5 to TRBJ2-1; 10 nucleotides line up with TRBD2. The V gene's germline CDR1 is MNHEY and CDR2 SVGAGI. Losses at the gene ends were 6 bases for V and 7 bases for J; bases not matched to a gene: 9. The CDR3 is made up of 15 amino acids. CDR3 sequence (DNA): TGTGCCAGCAGGAAACTAGCGGGAAAGAGTAATGAGCAGTTCTTC. It yields the protein CASRKLAGKSNEQFF.

The gene calls are TRBV29-1 and TRBJ1-2; tentatively, D is TRBD1 (5 bases). The CDR3 is 11 residues long. CDR1 and CDR2 from the germline V gene are SQVTM and ANQGSEA. Trimming stripped 4 bases from V and 8 bases from J, with 11 bases between. The CDR3 sequence: CSVGGQGGYTF. CDR3 in DNA: TGCAGCGTTGGGGGCCAAGGAGGCTACACCTTC.

This chain joins TRBV5-1 and TRBJ1-1; 7 bases map to TRBD1. Per the germline V gene, CDR1 is SGHRS and CDR2 is YFSETQ. The CDR3 has 17 residues. V lost 1 base and J lost 0; bases outside the gene matches: 9. CDR3 loop: CASSLRPGTAVNTEAFF. DNA for the CDR3: TGCGCCAGCAGCTTGCGGCCCGGGACAGCTGTGAACACTGAAGCTTTCTTT.

The chain employs TRBV5-1 and TRBJ2-3; the D gene is possibly TRBD2 (5 bases). Looked up from germline, CDR1 is SGHRS and CDR2 is YFSETQ. The CDR3 spans 14 residues. Trimming took off 4 bases at V and 5 bases at J, with 14 bases between the two ends. CDR3 DNA sequence: TGCGCCAGCAGCCTTAGCAGGACTGGAGATACGCAGTATTTT. This codes for CASSLSRTGDTQYF.

The rearrangement joins TRBV9 to TRBJ1-1; D is perhaps TRBD1 (5 bases). This CDR3 has 16 residues. The germline CDR1 and CDR2 sequences are SGDLS and YYNGEE. Trimming shortened V by 3 bases and J by 3 bases, and 18 bases separated the two germline ends. The CDR3 region has the DNA TGTGCCAGCAGCGCACAAGACATACGGGGGTACACTGAAGCTTTCTTT. Its protein is CASSAQDIRGYTEAFF. The full variable domain, its missing parts supplied by reference TRBV9 and TRBJ1-1, is DSGVTQTPKHLITATGQRVTLRCSPRSGDLSVYWYQQSLDQGLQFLIQYYNGEERAKGNILERFSAQQFPDLHSELNLSSLELGDSALYFCASSAQDIRGYTEAFFGQGTRLTVV.

This chain links TRBV4-2 with TRBJ2-1; 8 bases match TRBD2. Germline V gene sequence: CDR1 LGHNA, CDR2 YNFKEQ. The CDR3 loop spans 16 amino acids. After removal of 0 bases from V and 4 bases from J, the junction contained 5 bases not matched to a gene. The CDR3 loop reads CASSQDMASGYNEQFF. DNA for the CDR3: TGTGCCAGCAGCCAAGATATGGCTAGCGGGTACAATGAGCAGTTCTTC.

V and J are TRBV7-9 and TRBJ2-1; the D gene is possibly TRBD1 (5 bases). The CDR3 covers 13 residues. Trimming took off 5 bases at V and 4 bases at J, with 9 bases between the two ends. The germline V gene has CDR1 SEHNR and CDR2 FQNEAQ (reference sequence). CDR3 DNA: TGTGCCAGCAGCATAGACAGTTACAATGAGCAGTTCTTC. Its translation is CASSIDSYNEQFF.

V usage is TRBV5-1 and J usage is TRBJ2-5, with D possibly matching TRBD1 (5 bases). This CDR3 is 15 amino acids long. In germline, CDR1 is SGHRS, CDR2 YFSETQ. The ends were cut back, 4 bases at V and 5 bases at J, with 18 bases in the middle. The CDR3 is CASSTLGQWGETQYF. For the CDR3, the DNA is TGCGCCAGCAGCACCCTTGGGCAGTGGGGCGAGACCCAGTACTTC. The complete variable domain, with remaining parts taken from reference TRBV5-1 and TRBJ2-5, reads KAGVTQTPRYLIKTRGQQVTLSCSPISGHRSVSWYQQTPGQGLQFLFEYFSETQRNKGNFPGRFSGRQFSNSRSEMNVSTLELGDSALYLCASSTLGQWGETQYFGPGTRLLVL.

The chain employs TRBV11-2 and TRBJ1-5; D is undetermined. V was trimmed by 1 base and J by 0 bases, leaving 4 bases between them. CDR1 and CDR2 from the germline V gene are SGHAT and FQNNGV. The CDR3 runs to 14 residues. The CDR3 sequence: CASSLAGSNQPQHF. DNA of the CDR3: TGTGCCAGCAGCTTAGCGGGTAGCAATCAGCCCCAGCATTTT.

The CDR3 loop reads CAWSVRTGGTEAFF. In DNA, the CDR3 is TGTGCCTGGAGTGTACGGACAGGGGGTACTGAAGCTTTCTTT. This chain joins TRBV30 and TRBJ1-1; the match to TRBD1 covers 10 bases. The V and J ends lost 0 bases and 5 bases, in that order; junction bases with no gene match: 3. There are 14 residues in the CDR3. Germline values: CDR1 GTSNPN, CDR2 SVGIG (reference sequence). The full variable domain, rest sourced from reference TRBV30 and TRBJ1-1, is SQTIHQWPATLVQPVGSPLSLECTVEGTSNPNLYWYRQAAGRGLQLLFYSVGIGQISSEVPQNLSASRPQDRQFILSSKKLLLSDSGFYLCAWSVRTGGTEAFFGQGTRLTVV.

The chain recombines TRBV12-3 or TRBV12-4 with TRBJ1-1; D is perhaps TRBD1 (6 bases). V lost 7 bases and J 6 bases, leaving 12 bases between the germline ends. The CDR3 is 12 amino acids. The CDR3 is CASTTGKAEAFF. The CDR3 nucleotides read TGTGCCAGCACGACAGGTAAAGCTGAAGCTTTCTTT.

This clone was recorded only once. The rearrangement joins TRBV5-1 to TRBJ2-6; 8 bases match TRBD2. The V gene's germline CDR1 is SGHRS and CDR2 YFSETQ. The ends lost 2 bases at V and 3 bases at J; junction bases unmatched: 4. This CDR3 comprises 16 residues. CDR3 DNA: TGCGCCAGCAGCTTCGGGAGGGCCAATGGGGCCAACGTCCTGACTTTC. This translates into CASSFGRANGANVLTF.

The V gene is TRBV3-1 (or the pseudogene TRBV3-2), the J gene TRBJ1-2; D is uncertain. The CDR3 is 13 residues long. Deletions cut 4 bases from V and 4 bases from J, with 10 bases between. Germline V gene sequence: CDR1 LGHDT, CDR2 YNNKEL (reference sequence). Here the CDR3 reads CASSPTGFYGYTF. The CDR3 DNA reads TGTGCCAGCAGCCCGACGGGATTCTATGGCTACACCTTC.

This chain uses TRBV28 with TRBJ2-2; D unresolved. This CDR3 is 15 amino acids long. CDR1 is MDHEN, CDR2 SYDVKM, per germline. Trimming cost V 1 base and J 4 bases, with 10 bases left between them. The CDR3 loop is CASSLYSLSTGELFF. CDR3 in DNA: TGTGCCAGCAGTTTATATAGCCTGAGCACCGGGGAGCTGTTTTTT.